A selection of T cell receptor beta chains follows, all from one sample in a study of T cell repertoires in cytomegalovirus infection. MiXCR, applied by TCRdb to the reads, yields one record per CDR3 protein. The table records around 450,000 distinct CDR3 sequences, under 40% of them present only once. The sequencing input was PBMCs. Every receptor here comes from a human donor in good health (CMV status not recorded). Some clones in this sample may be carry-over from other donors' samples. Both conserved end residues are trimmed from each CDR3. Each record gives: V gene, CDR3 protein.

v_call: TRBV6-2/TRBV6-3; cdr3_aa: ASRKESYGYT
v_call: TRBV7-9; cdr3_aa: ASSRTGVRETQY
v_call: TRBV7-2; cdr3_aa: ASRPVAGCLATQY
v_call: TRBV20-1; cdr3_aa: SANPGGDGYT
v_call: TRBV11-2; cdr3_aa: ASSLIRRNEKLF
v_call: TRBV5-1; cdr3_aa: ASSLGVGTGNTIY
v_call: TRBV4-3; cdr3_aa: ASSQDPEGGDT
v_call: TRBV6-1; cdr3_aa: ASSETPFFAHHEQY
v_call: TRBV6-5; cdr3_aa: ASSYVSSSYNSPLH
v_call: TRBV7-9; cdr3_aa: ASSTHRGPMNTEAF
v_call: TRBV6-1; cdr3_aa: ASSFSRESANTQY
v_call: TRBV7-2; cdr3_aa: ASGDSLNDHEQY
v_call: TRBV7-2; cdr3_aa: ASSVRDRGLEAF
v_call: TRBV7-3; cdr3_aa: ASSLDRVTEAF
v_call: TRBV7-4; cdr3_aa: ASSLDRGPKH
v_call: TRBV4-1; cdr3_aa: ASSQDREGTGVTNEKLF
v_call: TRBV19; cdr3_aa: ASSIDSTPLPEAF
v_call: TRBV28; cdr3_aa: ASTSQGWYAGYT
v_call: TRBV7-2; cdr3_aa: ASSSEPGRVQH
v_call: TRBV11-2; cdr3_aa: ASSFGSSNHPQH
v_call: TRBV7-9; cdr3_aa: ASSFYGGGTDTQY
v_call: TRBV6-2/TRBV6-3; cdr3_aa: ASSFRKTSRSYNEQF
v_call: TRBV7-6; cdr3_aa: ASSLSSGSPGTQY
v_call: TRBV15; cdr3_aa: ATSQLAGGADTQY
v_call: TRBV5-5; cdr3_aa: ASSRRDRGLDTEAF
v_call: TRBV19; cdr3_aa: ASTQTGGLYYGYT
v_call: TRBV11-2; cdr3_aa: ASSATGGSATNEKLF
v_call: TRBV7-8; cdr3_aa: ASGGGSDTQY
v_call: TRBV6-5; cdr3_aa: ASSSGQGAKDEQY
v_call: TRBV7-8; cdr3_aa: ASSSLPGPRPRGDEQF
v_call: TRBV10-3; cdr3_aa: AISATSGGSNEQF
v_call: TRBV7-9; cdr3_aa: ASSLVPAYGYT
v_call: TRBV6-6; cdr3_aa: ASTSPLEQY
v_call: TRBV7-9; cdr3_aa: ASSQTGARGQTHDTQY
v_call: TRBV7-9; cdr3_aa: ASSIGGGRDTGELF
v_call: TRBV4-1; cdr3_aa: ASSQEQGYSYNEQF
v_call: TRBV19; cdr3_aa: ASSIRGPTGELF
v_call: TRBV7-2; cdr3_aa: ASSLGTSGTRNTDTQY
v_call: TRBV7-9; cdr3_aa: ASSTRGQTPTNEKLF
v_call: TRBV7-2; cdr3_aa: ASSLDGVGRYGYT
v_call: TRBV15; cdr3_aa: ATSGGPGTRGLLPLGEY
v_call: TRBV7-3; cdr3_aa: ASSFPRSEQF
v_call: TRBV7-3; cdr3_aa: ASSSTGGGEQY
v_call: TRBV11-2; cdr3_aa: ASSLEFSDLQATEAF
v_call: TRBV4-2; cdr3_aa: ASSQVSARQGETQY
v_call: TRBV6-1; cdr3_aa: ASSYDAGGLTDTQY
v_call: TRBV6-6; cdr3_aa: ASSTSPVSTGELF
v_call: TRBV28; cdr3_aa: ASSTSAVGETQY
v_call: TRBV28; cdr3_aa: AGRGPTDTQY
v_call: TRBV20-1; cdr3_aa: SETSGVHNEQF
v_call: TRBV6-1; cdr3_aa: ASSPGRYTEAF